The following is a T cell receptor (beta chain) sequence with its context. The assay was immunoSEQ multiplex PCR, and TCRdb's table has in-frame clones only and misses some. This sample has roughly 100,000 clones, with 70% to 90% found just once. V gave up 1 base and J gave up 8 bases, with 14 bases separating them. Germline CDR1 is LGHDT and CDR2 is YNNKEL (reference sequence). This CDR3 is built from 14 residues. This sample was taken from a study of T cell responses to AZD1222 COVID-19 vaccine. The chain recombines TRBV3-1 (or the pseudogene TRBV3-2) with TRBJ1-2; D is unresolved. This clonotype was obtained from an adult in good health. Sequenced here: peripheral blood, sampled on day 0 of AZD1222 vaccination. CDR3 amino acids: CASSQGLSLWGYTF. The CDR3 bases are TGTGCCAGCAGCCAAGGTCTCTCCTTATGGGGCTACACCTTC.